Each of the 25 T cell receptor beta chains below was sequenced from the same sample in a study of beta chain features in type 1 diabetes. The antigens for these receptors are not known. Study-level points and caveats: Within each of all four CD4+ subsets, Type 1 diabetes patients had TCRB CDR3s that were moderately but significantly shorter.

The entirety of the isolated RNA underwent reverse transcription, so expressed TCRB transcripts were sequenced. Clones were read by immunoSEQ multiplex PCR, and TCRdb kept only the in-frame ones, dropping some. In the table there are more than 300,000 clones, approximately 12% of which are singletons. The sequencing sample was made of naive CD4+ T cells from blood. These receptors came from a woman aged 18-29 years with type 1 diabetes.

This clone was found a few times. The chain joins TRBV6-1 to TRBJ2-5, with D uncertain. Germline values: CDR1 MNHNS, CDR2 SASEGT. With 0 bases removed from V and 4 bases from J, the gap between germline ends came to 9 bases. There are 14 residues in the CDR3. Here the CDR3 DNA reads TGTGCCAGCAGTGAAGCAGCGAGAACAGAGACCCAGTACTTC. It is translated as CASSEAARTETQYF.

The chain uses TRBV11-2 and TRBJ2-4; D gene ambiguous. Germline V CDR1 and CDR2: SGHAT, FQNNGV. Trimming cost V 1 base and J 0 bases, with 4 bases left between them. This CDR3 spans 14 amino acids. The CDR3 bases are TGTGCCAGCAGCTTAGCAGGAGCCAAAAACATTCAGTACTTC. This sequence encodes CASSLAGAKNIQYF. The variable domain in full, completed from reference TRBV11-2 and TRBJ2-4, reads EAGVAQSPRYKIIEKRQSVAFWCNPISGHATLYWYQQILGQGPKLLIQFQNNGVVDDSQLPKDRFSAERLKGVDSTLKIQPAKLEDSAVYLCASSLAGAKNIQYFGAGTRLSVL.

This clone occurred a few times. The chain uses TRBV30 and TRBJ1-2, with TRBD1 matching 7 bases. The CDR3 spans 13 residues. Germline lookup yields CDR1 GTSNPN and CDR2 SVGIG (reference sequence). J gave up 4 bases and V 0 bases, and 2 bases lay outside the gene matches. CDR3 nucleotides: TGTGCCTGGAGTGTACAGGGGAGCTATGGCTACACCTTC. It is translated as CAWSVQGSYGYTF. The entire variable domain, with the rest obtained from reference TRBV30 and TRBJ1-2, is as follows: SQTIHQWPATLVQPVGSPLSLECTVEGTSNPNLYWYRQAAGRGLQLLFYSVGIGQISSEVPQNLSASRPQDRQFILSSKKLLLSDSGFYLCAWSVQGSYGYTFGSGTRLTVV.

The chain is built from TRBV5-4 and TRBJ1-2, with 11 bases matching TRBD1. Per germline, CDR1 SGHNT and CDR2 YYREEE (reference sequence). The trim removed 4 bases at V and 8 bases at J, leaving 13 bases unmatched. This CDR3 is built from 16 residues. CDR3 sequence reads: CASSHDPGQGVRGYTF. DNA of the CDR3: TGTGCCAGCAGCCATGACCCGGGACAGGGGGTTAGAGGCTACACCTTC.

This clone was picked up a small number of times. The rearrangement joins TRBV18 to TRBJ2-1; tentative D call: TRBD1 (6 bases). Germline CDR1 and CDR2: KGHSH and LQKENI. Trimming took 5 bases from V and 1 from J, leaving 12 bases between them. The CDR3 has 15 residues. The CDR3 region has the DNA TGTGCCAGCTCAAGACAGGAAATATCCTACAATGAGCAGTTCTTC. Its translation: CASSRQEISYNEQFF.

This clone was counted only a few times. The chain employs TRBV30 and TRBJ2-7; the D gene is possibly TRBD1 (5 bases). Between the trimmed V and J ends, which lost 3 bases and 2 bases, there was a span of 8 bases. The germline CDR1 and CDR2 sequences are GTSNPN and SVGIG (reference sequence). The CDR3 is made up of 12 amino acids. The CDR3 protein is CAWRGAAYEQYF. The CDR3, as DNA: TGTGCCTGGAGAGGGGCGGCCTACGAGCAGTACTTC.

This clone was observed a few times. V is TRBV7-2 and J is TRBJ2-5, with 7 positions matching TRBD2. V was clipped by 1 base and J by 5 bases; unmatched bases: 7. The CDR3 consists of 15 residues. The germline gives CDR1 SGHTA, CDR2 FQGNSA. In DNA, the CDR3 is TGTGCCAGCAGCTTAGTGGGGGGGAGCGGGGAGACCCAGTACTTC. Translation gives CASSLVGGSGETQYF.

The V and J genes are TRBV7-8 and TRBJ2-1; TRBD2 matches at 7 bases. The germline V gene encodes CDR1 SGHVS and CDR2 FQNEAQ. The CDR3 is made up of 16 amino acids. J was trimmed by 7 bases and V by 2 bases; bases with no gene match: 11. CDR3 sequence reads: CASSLLGGSFTNEQFF. The CDR3 nucleotides are TGTGCCAGCAGCTTATTGGGCGGGAGTTTTACAAATGAGCAGTTCTTC.

V gene TRBV7-9 combines with J gene TRBJ1-1; 7 bases agree with TRBD1. V gave up 5 bases and J gave up 11 bases; unmatched junction bases: 8. The CDR3 spans 12 residues. CDR1 is SEHNR and CDR2 is FQNEAQ in the germline V gene (reference sequence). In DNA, the CDR3 is TGTGCCAGCAGCGCAAGGGGGCTAGAGGCTTTCTTT. Translating it yields CASSARGLEAFF.

The chain joins TRBV7-2 to TRBJ2-3; D possibly corresponds to TRBD2 (6 bases). Per germline, CDR1 SGHTA and CDR2 FQGNSA. Trimming removed 5 bases at V and 0 bases at J, with 12 bases between. This CDR3 region has 15 residues. DNA for the CDR3: TGTGCCAGCAGCCCACGACTAGTTAGCACAGATACGCAGTATTTT. Residues: CASSPRLVSTDTQYF.

This chain links TRBV9 with TRBJ2-1; 9 nucleotides line up with TRBD2. J was trimmed by 7 bases and V by 5 bases; bases with no gene match: 10. Per germline, CDR1 SGDLS and CDR2 YYNGEE. The CDR3 has 15 residues. CDR3 residues: CASRNPGLATNEQFF. The DNA of the CDR3 is TGTGCCAGCAGGAACCCAGGACTAGCGACTAATGAGCAGTTCTTC.

The V and J genes are TRBV13 and TRBJ2-5, with 11 positions matching TRBD2. Trimming took 3 bases from V and 0 from J; bases not matched to a gene: 6. In germline, CDR1 is PRHDT, CDR2 FYEKMQ (reference sequence). The CDR3 is made up of 17 amino acids. CDR3 sequence: CASSFYPTSGDQETQYF. The DNA for the CDR3 is TGTGCCAGCAGCTTCTACCCGACTAGCGGGGACCAAGAGACCCAGTACTTC.

The chain is built from TRBV6-6 and TRBJ1-2; D not resolved. CDR1 MNHNY and CDR2 SVGAGI come from the germline V gene (reference sequence). Deletions cut 4 bases from V and 6 bases from J, with 6 bases between. This CDR3 is built from 11 residues. The CDR3 protein is CASSWTHGYTF. DNA of the CDR3: TGTGCCAGCAGTTGGACTCATGGCTACACCTTC.

This chain connects TRBV30 to TRBJ1-2; no firm D call. Germline V gene data show CDR1 as GTSNPN and CDR2 as SVGIG (reference sequence). V was clipped by 5 bases and J by 0 bases, with 4 bases between them. The CDR3 covers 11 residues. The chain's CDR3 is CAWDTNYGYTF. The CDR3 bases are TGTGCCTGGGACACTAACTATGGCTACACCTTC. The variable domain in full, completed from reference TRBV30 and TRBJ1-2, reads SQTIHQWPATLVQPVGSPLSLECTVEGTSNPNLYWYRQAAGRGLQLLFYSVGIGQISSEVPQNLSASRPQDRQFILSSKKLLLSDSGFYLCAWDTNYGYTFGSGTRLTVV.

This chain links TRBV29-1 with TRBJ2-7, with a tentative D call TRBD1 (8 bases). Trimming stripped 7 bases from V and 3 bases from J, with 16 bases between. The CDR3 sequence is 13 residues long. Germline values: CDR1 SQVTM, CDR2 ANQGSEA. CDR3 amino acids: CSAGGTGDYEQYF. The DNA of the CDR3 is TGCAGCGCCGGGGGGACAGGAGACTACGAGCAGTACTTC.

The V gene is TRBV6-1, the J gene TRBJ2-2; D not certain. The germline CDR1 and CDR2 sequences are MNHNS and SASEGT. Trimming took off 4 bases at V and 0 bases at J, with 6 bases between the two ends. CDR3 size: 14 residues. Written as DNA, the CDR3 is TGTGCCAGCAGTGCCCACACGAACACCGGGGAGCTGTTTTTT. Its protein product is CASSAHTNTGELFF.

This clone was counted only a few times. The rearrangement joins TRBV5-6 to TRBJ2-1; 11 positions match TRBD2. There are 14 residues in the CDR3. J was trimmed by 7 bases and V by 5 bases; bases with no gene match: 5. Germline lookup yields CDR1 SGHDT and CDR2 YYEEEE. Here the CDR3 reads CASRLAGGENEQFF. In nucleotides, the CDR3 is TGTGCCAGCAGGCTAGCGGGGGGAGAAAATGAGCAGTTCTTC. Using reference TRBV5-6 and TRBJ2-1 for the parts outside the CDR3, the full variable domain is DAGVTQSPTHLIKTRGQQVTLRCSPKSGHDTVSWYQQALGQGPQFIFQYYEEEERQRGNFPDRFSGHQFPNYSSELNVNALLLGDSALYLCASRLAGGENEQFFGPGTRLTVL.

The chain recombines TRBV6-5 with TRBJ2-7, with D maybe TRBD1 (6 bases). Germline V gene data show CDR1 as MNHEY and CDR2 as SVGAGI. V was clipped by 5 bases and J by 3 bases, with 14 bases between them. The CDR3 loop spans 14 amino acids. The CDR3 reads CASSRDRFGYEQYF. The CDR3 DNA is TGTGCCAGCAGTCGCGACAGGTTTGGCTACGAGCAGTACTTC.

The chain has TRBV4-3 and TRBJ2-5; D call uncertain. The CDR3 has 15 residues. CDR1 is LGHNA, CDR2 YSLEER, per germline. V lost 0 bases and J 4 bases, leaving 12 bases between the germline ends. This chain's CDR3 is CASSQDWRPGETQYF. The DNA of the CDR3 is TGCGCCAGCAGCCAAGATTGGCGGCCTGGAGAGACCCAGTACTTC.

The chain is built from TRBV5-1 and TRBJ2-3; 9 bases line up with TRBD2. Germline CDR1 is SGHRS and CDR2 is YFSETQ. CDR3 length: 16 residues. Trimming cost V 4 bases and J 5 bases; bases outside gene matches: 11. The CDR3 loop reads CASSTGTSITQDTQYF. CDR3 bases: TGCGCCAGCAGCACCGGGACTAGCATTACTCAAGATACGCAGTATTTT.

This clone was observed a few times. The rearrangement uses TRBV10-1 and TRBJ1-6, with D possibly matching TRBD1 (5 bases). V dropped 8 bases and J dropped 10 bases, with 18 bases sitting between them. The CDR3 consists of 14 residues. Germline CDR1 WNHNN, CDR2 SYGVQD (reference sequence). CDR3 sequence reads: CASEKQANGSPLHF. The CDR3 DNA is TGCGCCAGCGAGAAACAGGCCAACGGGTCACCCCTCCACTTT.

The V call is TRBV9, the J call TRBJ2-6; D might be TRBD2 (5 bases). The CDR3 length is 15 residues. Per the germline V gene, CDR1 is SGDLS and CDR2 is YYNGEE. V was clipped by 0 bases and J by 2 bases, with 6 bases between them. CDR3 protein: CASSVVGAGANVLTF. CDR3 nucleotides: TGTGCCAGCAGCGTAGTCGGGGCTGGGGCCAACGTCCTGACTTTC.

The chain uses TRBV5-4 and TRBJ1-2; TRBD1 might be the D (6 bases). Trimming took off 6 bases at V and 4 bases at J, with 16 bases between the two ends. This CDR3 spans 14 amino acids. Germline assignment: CDR1 SGHNT and CDR2 YYREEE (reference sequence). The CDR3 DNA reads TGTGCCAGCACCCCACGGGACACGCTCTATGGCTACACCTTC. Encoded protein: CASTPRDTLYGYTF.

The chain employs TRBV4-3 and TRBJ1-2; the match to TRBD1 covers 7 bases. The CDR3 has 16 amino acids. Germline trimming cut 3 bases from V and 5 bases from J; bases unmatched to any gene: 12. Germline V gene lookup returns CDR1 LGHNA and CDR2 YSLEER. Here the CDR3 DNA reads TGCGCCAGCAGCCAGACTTCCGGGACAGCTGGTTATGGCTACACCTTC. Translating it yields CASSQTSGTAGYGYTF.

The chain recombines TRBV29-1 with TRBJ1-1; D ambiguous. The germline gives CDR1 SQVTM, CDR2 ANQGSEA. V shed 2 bases and J shed 1 base, with 11 bases lying between them. The CDR3 extends over 14 amino acids. This CDR3 is CSVESPSPNTEAFF. The CDR3 DNA reads TGCAGCGTTGAATCCCCAAGCCCGAACACTGAAGCTTTCTTT.